This T cell receptor beta chain appears in the sequencing data of a study of blood T cell repertoires in COVID-19. Recruited during active infection, patients (from Seattle) were subsequently followed longitudinally. This clone was found a few times. Germline V CDR1 and CDR2: GTSNPN, SVGIG (reference sequence). The CDR3 is 13 residues long. With V trimmed by 4 bases and J by 12 bases, 11 bases remained unmatched. Original data processing: It was from reference gene primer amplification that nucleated cell counts were estimated. Assay: immunoSEQ multiplex PCR; the TCRdb copy retains only in-frame clones and omits some. V, J and clone size are those of that table, while D and trimming were read from the DNA. The sample lists under 250,000 clones, about 84% occurring once.

The material sequenced was peripheral blood. The sequence came from an elderly woman with COVID-19, enrolled during active disease. The J gene is TRBJ1-4, the V gene TRBV30; 7 positions agree with TRBD1. CDR3 sequence reads: CAWMGQSGGELFF. In DNA form, the CDR3 reads TGTGCCTGGATGGGACAGAGCGGTGGGGAACTGTTTTTT.